A selection of T cell receptor beta chains follows, all from one sample in a study of read filtering for tumor transcriptome and immune sequencing. MiXCR, applied by TCRdb to the reads, yields one record per CDR3 protein. In the table there are 100,000 to 150,000 distinct CDR3 sequences, around 13% of which are singletons. Sequencing used a population of CD138-negative cells sorted from bone marrow. The receptors shown here come from a donor over 35 with multiple myeloma. The CDR3 runs from the conserved cysteine through the conserved F or W. The D gene is left open where the match is weak. Clone size is shown for a subset of rows, as once, few, many or a class of expanded clone.

length,D,J,V,size,DNA,CDR3
15,NA,TRBJ2-1,TRBV7-2,many,TGTGCCAGCAGCTTAGCCGCGGGGTTATACAATGAGCAGTTCTTC,CASSLAAGLYNEQFF
16,TRBD2,TRBJ2-1,TRBV14,many,TGTGCCAGCAGCCAAATGAGCGGGATGGCCTACAATGAGCAGTTCTTC,CASSQMSGMAYNEQFF
15,NA,TRBJ2-3,TRBV20-1,many,TGCAGTGCGAGAACGGGACCACCGCACCCAGATACGCAGTATTTT,CSARTGPPHPDTQYF
16,TRBD2,TRBJ2-5,TRBV4-3,few,TGCGCCAGCAGCCAAGATAGGGCCGGGGGGGAAGAGACCCAGTACTTC,CASSQDRAGGEETQYF
14,NA,TRBJ2-7,TRBV9,few,TGTGCCAGCAGCGCCACAGGGTTCTCCTACGAGCAGTACTTC,CASSATGFSYEQYF
14,NA,TRBJ2-5,TRBV29-1,many,TGCAGCGTGATTGGGGGCTCGGGGGGAGAGACCCAGTACTTC,CSVIGGSGGETQYF
15,NA,TRBJ2-1,TRBV20-1,many,TGCAGTGCTACCAAGACTGTCGGGAGTGTCGATGAGCAGTTCTTC,CSATKTVGSVDEQFF
17,NA,TRBJ1-3,TRBV29-1,NA,TGCAGCGTTGAAACTTGGGGGCAGGGGCGCTCTGGAAACACCATATATTTT,CSVETWGQGRSGNTIYF
12,NA,TRBJ2-7,TRBV28,once,TGTGCCAGCAGTCCCCTATCTTACGAGCAGTACTTC,CASSPLSYEQYF
13,NA,TRBJ2-1,TRBV27,NA,TGTGCCAGCAGCAAGAGGGACGGCAATGAGCAGTTCTTC,CASSKRDGNEQFF
14,NA,TRBJ1-6,TRBV11-3,many,TGTGCCAGCAGCTTAGATCACCCCGTATCGCCCCTCCACTTT,CASSLDHPVSPLHF
14,TRBD1,TRBJ2-7,TRBV9,many,TGTGCCAGCAGCGCCCGGGACAGGGGGCCCGAGCAGTACTTC,CASSARDRGPEQYF
11,NA,TRBJ2-1,TRBV20-1,many,TGCAGTGCTCCAAAAGGGGGAGAGAGGTTCTTC,CSAPKGGERFF
16,NA,TRBJ1-5,TRBV28,many,TGTGCCAGCAGCCCCGGGGGCGACAGACGCAATCAGCCCCAGCATTTT,CASSPGGDRRNQPQHF
15,NA,TRBJ2-4,TRBV12-3/TRBV12-4,NA,TGTGCCAGCAGTTTGGGGGTACTAGCCAAAAGCATTCAGTACTTC,CASSLGVLAKSIQYF
17,TRBD2,TRBJ2-5,TRBV29-1,many,TGCAGCGTTGAATGGGCTAGCGGGAGGACACTGAAAGAGACCCAGTACTTC,CSVEWASGRTLKETQYF
14,TRBD2,TRBJ2-5,TRBV9,many,TGTGCCAGCAGCCGGGGACTAGCGCAAGAGACCCAGTACTTC,CASSRGLAQETQYF
17,NA,TRBJ2-3,TRBV2,many,TGTGCCAGCAGTGAAGCGGTGGGAACTCCTAGCACAGATACGCAGTATTTT,CASSEAVGTPSTDTQYF
15,NA,TRBJ1-5,TRBV11-2,many,TGTGCCAGCAGCTTAACAGTTTATAGCAATCAGCCCCAGCATTTT,CASSLTVYSNQPQHF
17,NA,TRBJ2-3,TRBV6-2/TRBV6-3,NA,TGTGCCAGCAGTGAATGGGCGGGGGACAGAAGCACAGATACGCAGTATTTT,CASSEWAGDRSTDTQYF
14,TRBD2,TRBJ2-1,TRBV20-1,many,TGCAGTGCTACCAGCGGGAGCTCCTACAATGAGCAGTTCTTC,CSATSGSSYNEQFF
13,NA,TRBJ1-5,TRBV21-1,many,TGTGCCAGCAGCAAAGTGGGGGATCAGCCCCAGCATTTT,CASSKVGDQPQHF
13,NA,TRBJ2-1,TRBV29-1,many,TGCAGCGTTGACGAGACTAGGGGGAATGAGCAGTTCTTC,CSVDETRGNEQFF
12,NA,TRBJ2-7,TRBV2,many,TGTGCCAGCAGTGAACCCCCTCTCGAGCAGTACTTC,CASSEPPLEQYF
13,TRBD2,TRBJ2-1,TRBV27,NA,TGTGCCAGCATCGGCGGGGGATACAATGAGCAGTTCTTC,CASIGGGYNEQFF
15,NA,TRBJ2-1,TRBV19,NA,TGTGCCAGTAGTATAGGTTGGGGAAACGAGAATGAGCAGTTCTTC,CASSIGWGNENEQFF
15,TRBD1,TRBJ1-5,TRBV12-3/TRBV12-4,many,TGTGCCAGCAGACCGAACAGGGGGAGCAATCAGCCCCAGCATTTT,CASRPNRGSNQPQHF
12,NA,TRBJ2-2,TRBV29-1,many,TGCAGCGTTCTTTCGTCCACCGGGGAGCTGTTTTTT,CSVLSSTGELFF
13,NA,TRBJ2-7,TRBV27,NA,TGTGCCAGCAGTTTATCCGTCGCGGGGGAGCAGTACTTC,CASSLSVAGEQYF
13,TRBD2,TRBJ2-1,TRBV10-3,NA,TGTGCCACCGGGACTAGCCGTTACAATGAGCAGTTCTTC,CATGTSRYNEQFF
13,TRBD1,TRBJ1-1,TRBV20-1,many,TGCAGTGCTCCCCGACAGGGGAAGACTGAAGCTTTCTTT,CSAPRQGKTEAFF
14,NA,TRBJ2-1,TRBV27,many,TGTGCCAGCAGTTTAGGGGGTTTATACAATGAGCAGTTCTTC,CASSLGGLYNEQFF
16,NA,TRBJ1-5,TRBV27,few,TGTGCCAGCAACCTCAGGACGGTCGGGCGCAATCAGCCCCAGCATTTT,CASNLRTVGRNQPQHF
15,TRBD2,TRBJ2-1,TRBV20-1,many,TGCAGTGCCCCCGTGGTAGCGGGAGTCACCAATGAGCAGTTCTTC,CSAPVVAGVTNEQFF
15,NA,TRBJ1-1,TRBV29-1,many,TGCAGCGTTGAAAGGACAATTTCTCTGAAGACTGAAGCTTTCTTT,CSVERTISLKTEAFF
14,NA,TRBJ2-2,TRBV24-1,many,TGTGCCACCAGTGTCGGAGGGCTTCCCGGGGAGCTGTTTTTT,CATSVGGLPGELFF
15,TRBD1,TRBJ2-7,TRBV6-5,many,TGTGCCAGCAGTTCTCGGGGACAGGGTGTCTACGAGCAGTACTTC,CASSSRGQGVYEQYF
14,NA,TRBJ1-1,TRBV4-1,many,TGCGCCAGCAGCCGTGGGGGGGCGAACACTGAAGCTTTCTTT,CASSRGGANTEAFF
18,TRBD2,TRBJ2-1,TRBV5-6,many,TGTGCCAGCAGCGGGGGGACTAGCGGGCGGAGCTCCTACAATGAGCAGTTCTTC,CASSGGTSGRSSYNEQFF
16,TRBD2,TRBJ2-1,TRBV7-3,many,TGTGCCAGCAGCTTAACGTACGCGGGAGGAGGCAATGAGCAGTTCTTC,CASSLTYAGGGNEQFF
15,TRBD2,TRBJ2-7,TRBV20-1,NA,TGCAGTGCTAGCTGGAGCGGGAGGAGCTCCTACGAGCAGTACTTC,CSASWSGRSSYEQYF
13,NA,TRBJ2-2,TRBV20-1,NA,TGCAGTGCTAGAGATAGGGAGAGCGGGGAGCTGTTTTTT,CSARDRESGELFF